This T cell receptor beta chain emerged from a study of CD8 T cells in ankylosing spondylitis. With 2 bases removed from V and 3 bases from J, the gap between germline ends came to 10 bases. In germline, CDR1 is MNHEY, CDR2 SVGAGI. The CDR3 is made up of 15 amino acids. Each CDR3 protein gets one entry after TCRdb re-called the 5' RACE reads with MiXCR. The sample yields roughly 30,000 distinct CDR3 sequences, about 30% seen once. The sequence was collected from a male donor with ankylosing spondylitis. The chain combines TRBV6-5 with TRBJ1-4; the D gene is possibly TRBD1 (5 bases). Source material: synovial fluid, either unsorted or a sorted T cell fraction (not recorded which). The DNA for the CDR3 is TGTGCCAGCAGTTACGTCGGGGCGTCTAATGAAAAACTGTTTTTT. Translating gives CASSYVGASNEKLFF.